Presented here are 27 T cell receptor beta chains from one specimen sequenced in a study of T cell changes during pregnancy in multiple sclerosis. The protocol was immunoSEQ multiplex PCR, while the TCRdb copy is restricted to in-frame clones and leaves out a portion. The sample holds some 49,000 clones, roughly 90% seen once. Sequences were derived from peripheral blood, sampled after pregnancy. The receptor set was obtained from a female donor in good health, enrolled as a control in a pregnancy study.

The V call is TRBV7-2, the J call TRBJ2-5; TRBD2 agrees at 10 bases. Germline CDR1 reads SGHTA; CDR2 reads FQGNSA. The CDR3 loop spans 18 amino acids. The V gene end was trimmed by 5 bases and the J gene end by 5 bases; junction bases not matched to a gene: 17. The CDR3 DNA reads TGTGCCAGCAGCCGAGGAAGGGCTAGCGGGGGCTCCGGGGAGACCCAGTACTTC. This translates into CASSRGRASGGSGETQYF.

The chain employs TRBV5-6 and TRBJ2-5, with 10 bases fitting TRBD1. The CDR3 length is 16 residues. Germline lookup yields CDR1 SGHDT and CDR2 YYEEEE. J gave up 5 bases and V 4 bases, and 11 bases lay outside the gene matches. CDR3 in amino acids: CASSRMTGGGSETQYF. The CDR3 DNA reads as TGTGCCAGCAGCCGAATGACAGGGGGCGGTTCGGAGACCCAGTACTTC.

The chain recombines TRBV30 with TRBJ2-1; TRBD2 matches at 10 bases. Germline V gene sequence: CDR1 GTSNPN, CDR2 SVGIG (reference sequence). V dropped 7 bases and J dropped 1; count of bases not matched to a gene: 10. This CDR3 spans 16 amino acids. The CDR3 DNA follows: TGTGCCTCCGTCCGAGCGGGAGGGCCGTCCTACAATGAGCAGTTCTTC. It is translated as CASVRAGGPSYNEQFF. The full variable domain, rest sourced from reference TRBV30 and TRBJ2-1, is SQTIHQWPATLVQPVGSPLSLECTVEGTSNPNLYWYRQAAGRGLQLLFYSVGIGQISSEVPQNLSASRPQDRQFILSSKKLLLSDSGFYLCASVRAGGPSYNEQFFGPGTRLTVL.

The chain is built from TRBV7-3 and TRBJ1-1; TRBD1 matches at 7 bases. Germline assignment: CDR1 SGHTA and CDR2 FQGTGA. V was clipped by 4 bases and J by 4 bases; unmatched bases: 6. The CDR3 loop spans 14 amino acids. CDR3 protein: CASSSRRQGTEAFF. CDR3 nucleotide sequence: TGTGCCAGCAGCTCACGCCGACAGGGCACTGAAGCTTTCTTT.

This chain joins TRBV19 and TRBJ2-1, with 10 bases lining up with TRBD2. With 2 bases clipped from V and 6 bases from J, the junction kept 7 bases outside the gene matches. CDR3 length: 16 residues. Germline lookup yields CDR1 LNHDA and CDR2 SQIVND (reference sequence). The CDR3 DNA follows: TGTGCCAGTAGTATACCAGCGGGAGGGCCTGGCAATGAGCAGTTCTTC. Its translation: CASSIPAGGPGNEQFF.

The chain combines TRBV5-5 with TRBJ1-2, with D perhaps TRBD1 (6 bases). The CDR3 has 13 amino acids. V gave up 4 bases and J gave up 7 bases, with 14 bases separating them. Germline CDR1 SGHKS, CDR2 YYEKEE (reference sequence). The CDR3 DNA sequence: TGTGCCAGCAGCCCGGGACATCGTCTTGGCTACACCTTC. As protein: CASSPGHRLGYTF.

The rearrangement uses TRBV29-1 and TRBJ1-3; D remains unclear. CDR1 and CDR2 from the germline V gene are SQVTM and ANQGSEA. The CDR3 is made up of 14 amino acids. V was shortened by 3 bases and J by 0 bases, with 9 bases between the two germline ends. The CDR3 here is CSVDVLGSGNTIYF. The CDR3 bases are TGCAGCGTTGATGTTCTAGGCTCTGGAAACACCATATATTTT.

V and J are TRBV7-2 and TRBJ2-7, with 11 bases aligning to TRBD2. J gave up 4 bases and V 0 bases, and 8 bases lay outside the gene matches. The CDR3 is 17 amino acids. Germline CDR1 reads SGHTA; CDR2 reads FQGNSA. The CDR3 sequence is CASSLATSGGRLYEQYF. CDR3 bases: TGTGCCAGCAGCTTAGCCACTAGCGGGGGCCGACTATACGAGCAGTACTTC.

V usage is TRBV30 and J usage is TRBJ2-5, with a possible D match to TRBD1 (6 bases). CDR3 length equals 13 residues. The V end was cut by 3 bases, the J end by 2 bases, with 10 bases between. CDR1 is GTSNPN and CDR2 is SVGIG in the germline V gene (reference sequence). This CDR3 is CAWSRGHQETQYF. CDR3 nucleotides: TGTGCCTGGAGCAGGGGCCATCAAGAGACCCAGTACTTC.

The V call is TRBV6-1, the J call TRBJ2-7; possibly TRBD2 for D (6 bases). Trimming took off 2 bases at V and 2 bases at J, with 16 bases between the two ends. The CDR3 spans 16 residues. From germline, CDR1 is MNHNS and CDR2 SASEGT. CDR3 in DNA: TGTGCCAGCAGTGAATGGAGGGGAACTTTGCCCTACGAGCAGTACTTC. Residues: CASSEWRGTLPYEQYF.

The chain joins TRBV6-1 to TRBJ1-1, with D uncertain. Between the trimmed V and J ends, which lost 7 bases and 2 bases, there was a span of 8 bases. Germline CDR1 and CDR2: MNHNS and SASEGT. This CDR3 is built from 12 residues. The CDR3 DNA reads TGTGCCAGCATAGTCGGTAACACTGAAGCTTTCTTT. Protein: CASIVGNTEAFF.

The chain combines TRBV9 with TRBJ2-3, with D possibly matching TRBD2 (7 bases). CDR1 and CDR2 from the germline V gene are SGDLS and YYNGEE. V shed 4 bases and J shed 4 bases, with 13 bases lying between them. This CDR3 has 14 residues. The CDR3 reads CASSQGGGSDTQYF. CDR3 coding DNA: TGTGCCAGCAGCCAAGGGGGGGGGTCAGATACGCAGTATTTT.

Sample share makes this clone medium-sized. The J gene is TRBJ2-1, the V gene TRBV9, with 8 bases that match TRBD2. The ends lost 4 bases at V and 5 bases at J; junction bases unmatched: 11. This CDR3 contains 16 residues. CDR1 is SGDLS, CDR2 YYNGEE, per germline. The CDR3 is CASSITLQRGNNEQFF. The CDR3, as DNA: TGTGCCAGCAGCATTACCCTCCAGCGGGGGAACAATGAGCAGTTCTTC.

The rearrangement joins TRBV4-3 to TRBJ1-3, with no clear D. The V end was cut by 0 bases, the J end by 2 bases, with 11 bases between. The CDR3 is 16 residues long. Germline V gives CDR1 LGHNA, CDR2 YSLEER. In nucleotides, the CDR3 is TGCGCCAGCAGCCAAGATTTGGGCCCACCTGGAAACACCATATATTTT. Translating it yields CASSQDLGPPGNTIYF.

The chain recombines TRBV18 with TRBJ1-5, with 7 bases identical to TRBD1. The ends lost 4 bases at V and 6 bases at J; junction bases unmatched: 6. The V gene's germline CDR1 is KGHSH and CDR2 LQKENI. The CDR3 runs 14 residues. The CDR3 protein is CASSLDRNGQPQHF. CDR3 DNA sequence: TGTGCCAGCTCACTGGACAGGAATGGTCAGCCCCAGCATTTT.

This clone has only one observation. The chain combines TRBV28 with TRBJ1-5; 10 bases are a match to TRBD1. V gave up 2 bases and J gave up 4 bases; unmatched junction bases: 8. The germline CDR1 and CDR2 sequences are MDHEN and SYDVKM. This CDR3 is built from 17 residues. DNA for the CDR3: TGTGCCAGCAGTTTAGAAACCGGGACAGGGGTTAATCAGCCCCAGCATTTT. Amino acid sequence: CASSLETGTGVNQPQHF.

The gene calls are TRBV28 and TRBJ1-5; possible D gene TRBD1, 5 bases. The CDR3 has 15 amino acids. Per the germline V gene, CDR1 is MDHEN and CDR2 is SYDVKM. With 5 bases removed from V and 4 bases from J, the gap between germline ends came to 15 bases. CDR3 protein: CASSRGGARNQPQHF. Written as DNA, the CDR3 is TGTGCCAGCAGTCGTGGAGGGGCCAGGAATCAGCCCCAGCATTTT.

V and J are TRBV4-2 and TRBJ2-5, with D perhaps TRBD2 (5 bases). The CDR3 totals 14 residues. Looked up from germline, CDR1 is LGHNA and CDR2 is YNFKEQ. Trimming shortened V by 0 bases and J by 4 bases, and 9 bases separated the two germline ends. In nucleotides, the CDR3 is TGTGCCAGCAGCCAAGATCCCCGGGGAGAGACCCAGTACTTC. Protein product: CASSQDPRGETQYF.

With regard to this clone: Sequence at one end of the junction differs from germline and may be a read error. V usage is TRBV18 and J usage is TRBJ1-1; a possible D gene is TRBD1 (6 bases). The CDR3 totals 16 residues. Germline CDR1 KGHSH, CDR2 LQKENI. CDR3 residues: CASPPPTGLGGTEAFF. In DNA, the CDR3 is TGTGCCAGCCCACCCCCCACAGGGTTGGGGGGGACTGAAGCTTTCTTT.

The CDR3 is CASSLAGFNQPQHF. CDR3 DNA sequence: TGTGCCAGCAGTTTGGCAGGGTTCAATCAGCCCCAGCATTTT. This chain uses TRBV6-5 with TRBJ1-5, with D possibly matching TRBD1 (5 bases). The CDR3 is 14 residues long. Trimming removed 4 bases from V and 3 bases from J, with 10 bases in between. The germline V gene encodes CDR1 MNHEY and CDR2 SVGAGI.

The chain couples TRBV18 to TRBJ1-1, with D uncertain. Germline V gene lookup returns CDR1 KGHSH and CDR2 LQKENI. This CDR3 is 16 amino acids long. V lost 0 bases and J 0 bases, leaving 11 bases between the germline ends. CDR3: CASSPPPGAMNTEAFF. Here the CDR3 DNA reads TGTGCCAGCTCACCACCGCCGGGAGCGATGAACACTGAAGCTTTCTTT.

CDR3 region: CAWSVAYFGTF. DNA of the CDR3: TGTGCCTGGAGTGTAGCTTATTTCGGGACCTTC. The gene calls are TRBV30 and TRBJ1-2; D unclear. CDR3 length: 11 residues. Per the germline V gene, CDR1 is GTSNPN and CDR2 is SVGIG (reference sequence). V was shortened by 0 bases and J by 14 bases, with 13 bases between the two germline ends.

The sample holds one count of this clone. The rearrangement links TRBV27 to TRBJ1-5, with 7 bases aligning to TRBD1. V was clipped by 2 bases and J by 0 bases; unmatched bases: 4. Germline V gives CDR1 MNHEY, CDR2 SMNVEV (reference sequence). The length of the CDR3 is 16 residues. CDR3 protein: CASSLQGQNSNQPQHF. The CDR3 DNA sequence: TGTGCCAGCAGTTTACAGGGACAGAATAGCAATCAGCCCCAGCATTTT.

This chain connects TRBV28 to TRBJ2-6; TRBD1 matches 8 bases. The CDR3 sequence is 18 residues long. V trimming: 3 bases; J trimming: 4 bases; junction bases outside the gene matches: 11. Germline loops: CDR1 MDHEN, CDR2 SYDVKM. The CDR3 nucleotides are TGTGCCAGCAGTTTCGTGGGACAGGACGATCTAGGGGCCAACGTCCTGACTTTC. Its translation is CASSFVGQDDLGANVLTF.

The chain uses TRBV13 and TRBJ2-7, with a weak D call TRBD2 (7 bases). The CDR3 length is 14 residues. The V end was cut by 8 bases, the J end by 7 bases, with 21 bases between. Per the germline V gene, CDR1 is PRHDT and CDR2 is FYEKMQ (reference sequence). The CDR3 is CASGGAAGGLEQYF. CDR3 coding DNA: TGTGCCAGCGGGGGGGCAGCGGGTGGCCTAGAGCAGTACTTC.

The chain uses TRBV5-6 and TRBJ2-1; 10 bases match TRBD2. CDR3 length: 14 residues. CDR1 and CDR2 from the germline V gene are SGHDT and YYEEEE. With V trimmed by 2 bases and J by 8 bases, 4 bases remained unmatched. CDR3 sequence (DNA): TGTGCCAGCAGCTTAGCGGGAGGGAGATATGAGCAGTTCTTC. This encodes CASSLAGGRYEQFF.

The count of this clone is one. The rearrangement uses TRBV10-3 and TRBJ2-7; D might be TRBD2 (7 bases). Trimming removed 2 bases from V and 6 bases from J, with 20 bases in between. The CDR3 is made up of 16 amino acids. The germline V gene has CDR1 ENHRY and CDR2 SYGVKD. The DNA for the CDR3 is TGTGCCATCAGTGAGCCCGGTCGAGGGGGGGGCCTCGAGCAGTACTTC. This gives the protein CAISEPGRGGGLEQYF.